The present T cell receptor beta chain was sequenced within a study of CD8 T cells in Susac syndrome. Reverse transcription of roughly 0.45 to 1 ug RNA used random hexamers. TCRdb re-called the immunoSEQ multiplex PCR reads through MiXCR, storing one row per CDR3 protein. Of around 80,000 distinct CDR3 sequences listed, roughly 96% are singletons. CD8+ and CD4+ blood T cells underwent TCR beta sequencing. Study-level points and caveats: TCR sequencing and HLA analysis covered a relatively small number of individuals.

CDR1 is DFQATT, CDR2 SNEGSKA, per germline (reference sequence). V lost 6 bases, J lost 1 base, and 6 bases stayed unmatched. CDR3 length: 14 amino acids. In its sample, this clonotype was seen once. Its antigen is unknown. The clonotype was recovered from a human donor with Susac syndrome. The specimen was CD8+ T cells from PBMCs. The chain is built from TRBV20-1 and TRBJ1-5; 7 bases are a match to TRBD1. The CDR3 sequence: CSASLTGSNQPQHF. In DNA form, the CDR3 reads TGCAGTGCCAGCCTGACAGGGAGCAATCAGCCCCAGCATTTT.